This TCR beta chain was recorded in a study of graft-versus-host responses after intestinal transplantation. Study at large: Anti-thymocyte globulin induction was given to all recipients, followed by tacrolimus and steroids for roughly 3 years.

Clones were read by immunoSEQ multiplex PCR, and TCRdb kept only the in-frame ones, dropping some. Altogether just over 85,000 clones are present, under 95% being singletons, with the ten largest covering about 0.44%. Concerning this clone: Its matching antigen is unknown.

Study-wide results and limits: Recipient marrow harbored GvH clones, some of which surfaced first in ileum or blood. Patients who carried graft-donor T cell macrochimerism also had high graft-versus-host to host-versus-graft clonal ratios in their allografts.

This CDR3 is built from 12 residues. In germline, CDR1 is SGDLS, CDR2 YYNGEE. The V and J ends lost 0 bases and 7 bases respectively, with 7 bases between them. This TCR derives from a human donor who was the organ donor for an intestinal transplant. V is TRBV9 and J is TRBJ1-2; unclear D gene. The source was unstimulated CD8+ T cells sorted from spleen or lymph node cells, collected before transplant. The CDR3 reads CASSVGGFGYTF. CDR3 in DNA: TGTGCCAGCAGCGTAGGAGGGTTTGGCTACACCTTC. The full variable domain, rest sourced from reference TRBV9 and TRBJ1-2, is DSGVTQTPKHLITATGQRVTLRCSPRSGDLSVYWYQQSLDQGLQFLIQYYNGEERAKGNILERFSAQQFPDLHSELNLSSLELGDSALYFCASSVGGFGYTFGSGTRLTVV.